This TCR beta chain was sequenced in a study of PD-1 blockade in classical Hodgkin lymphoma. Study as a whole: Administration of nivolumab to patients was at 3 mg/kg intravenously every 2 weeks.

The sample's time point: cycle 4 day 1 (C4D1), after 6 weeks of nivolumab. Every patient had relapsed following autologous stem cell transplantation, and cohorts differed in brentuximab vedotin exposure. General study results and limits: In newly diagnosed patients, baseline TCR diversity was reportedly below that of healthy donors. Complete responders matched newly diagnosed patients in baseline diversity. Prior therapy or disease activity may underlie the repertoire differences, whose causes remain undefined.

Profiled with immunoSEQ multiplex PCR; TCRdb holds only in-frame clones, not every one. Among roughly 48,000 clones listed, 86% were seen once. With regard to this clone: Antigen: not known.

V was cut by 1 base and J by 8 bases, with 17 bases left in between. CDR1 KGHSY and CDR2 FQNENV come from the germline V gene. The CDR3 has 15 amino acids. The rearrangement links TRBV16 to TRBJ1-2; tentative D call: TRBD1 (5 bases). The input for sequencing was peripheral blood mononuclear cells (PBMCs), taken before the fourth cycle of nivolumab. The TCR originated in a human donor with classical Hodgkin lymphoma. CDR3 amino acids: CASSQLGHSLGGYTF. The CDR3 DNA follows: TGTGCCAGCAGCCAATTGGGGCACTCCCTAGGGGGCTACACCTTC.